This T cell receptor (beta chain) was captured in a study of blood T cells in healthy people across ages. Primed by a sample-barcoded 5' primer and a J-beta primer mix, a second PCR proceeded for 7 to 11 cycles. TCRdb fed the 5' RACE reads into MiXCR, producing one record per CDR3 protein. Of some 1.4 million distinct CDR3 sequences in the sample, approximately 42% were seen once. This CDR3 comprises 11 residues. CDR1 and CDR2 (germline): SQVTM, ANQGSEA. Trimming took 5 bases from V and 5 from J, leaving 9 bases between them. The V call is TRBV29-1, the J call TRBJ2-5; D uncertain. Sequenced sample: blood. The receptor was derived from a woman aged 18 to 35 in good health. CDR3 sequence (DNA): TGCAGCGTTTCCAATCTGGAGACCCAGTACTTC. Its translation is CSVSNLETQYF.